The 15 T cell receptor beta chains given below trace back to one sample, sequenced in a study of blood T cells in healthy people across ages. It was with a sample-barcoded 5' primer and a J-beta primer mix that a second PCR of roughly 6 to 11 cycles was run. TCRdb called the 5' RACE reads again in MiXCR, with one record for every CDR3 protein. The sample has hundreds of thousands of distinct CDR3 sequences, about 30% seen once. The specimen was blood. The receptors originated from a woman over 75 in good health.

The rearrangement joins TRBV29-1 to TRBJ2-7, with D maybe TRBD1 (7 bases). There are 12 residues in the CDR3. Deletions cut 6 bases from V and 6 bases from J, with 15 bases between. Germline CDR1 and CDR2: SQVTM and ANQGSEA. For the CDR3, the DNA is TGCAGCGTGAATTACCAGGGGGGCGAGCAGTACTTC. Its translation is CSVNYQGGEQYF.

The chain carries TRBV7-9 and TRBJ1-1, with D possibly being TRBD1 (6 bases). The germline CDR1 and CDR2 sequences are SEHNR and FQNEAQ (reference sequence). Trimming left V 6 bases short and J 1 base short, with 18 bases between. The CDR3 covers 16 residues. The CDR3 DNA sequence: TGTGCCAGCAGACGCGGTGTAGGACAGAAGAACACTGAAGCTTTCTTT. This gives the protein CASRRGVGQKNTEAFF.

Written as DNA, the CDR3 is TGTGCCAGCTCACTTCTGCCCGGGACAGGGGGCTACAATGAGCAGTTCTTC. This encodes CASSLLPGTGGYNEQFF. The genes are TRBV18 and TRBJ2-1, with TRBD1 matching 11 bases. V lost 4 bases to trimming and J lost 3 bases; unmatched junction nucleotides: 8. Germline-derived CDR1 and CDR2 are KGHSH and LQKENI. This CDR3 spans 17 amino acids.

This clonotype has a count of ten or more. This may be a read error: a much more frequent sequence differs by one nucleotide. This chain uses TRBV5-1 with TRBJ2-1, with 10 bases lining up with TRBD1. The tail of the sequence fits TRBJ2-7 better, so the J call may be wrong. The CDR3 spans 16 residues. The V gene's germline CDR1 is SGHRS and CDR2 YFSETQ. CDR3: CASSFQTGGSYNEQYF. CDR3 nucleotide sequence: TGCGCCAGCAGCTTTCAGACAGGGGGCTCCTACAATGAGCAGTACTTC.

In its sample, this clonotype was seen many times. This may stem from a read error, because a much larger clone lies one nucleotide away. The chain uses TRBV20-1 and TRBJ2-5; 10 positions match TRBD1. Trimming cost V 4 bases and J 11 bases; bases outside gene matches: 16. The germline gives CDR1 DFQATT, CDR2 SNEGSKA (reference sequence). The CDR3 sequence is 15 residues long. CDR3 nucleotide sequence: TGCAGTGCTACCCCTGACAGGGGGCTGGGCAATGAGCAGTACTTC. Residues: CSATPDRGLGNEQYF.

This clonotype appeared many times. The chain carries TRBV7-9 and TRBJ1-5; D unclear. V shed 2 bases and J shed 5 bases, with 10 bases lying between them. CDR1 and CDR2 from the germline V gene are SEHNR and FQNEAQ (reference sequence). The length of the CDR3 is 14 residues. CDR3 nucleotide sequence: TGTGCCAGCAGCTTAATCGGGGATCATCAGCCCCAGCATTTT. Encoded protein: CASSLIGDHQPQHF. Combining the CDR3 with reference TRBV7-9 and TRBJ1-5 gives the whole variable domain DTGVSQNPRHKITKRGQNVTFRCDPISEHNRLYWYRQTLGQGPEFLTYFQNEAQLEKSRLLSDRFSAERPKGSFSTLEIQRTEQGDSAMYLCASSLIGDHQPQHFGDGTRLSIL.

Points on this clonotype: This may be a read error, as it is one base from a much larger clone. This chain joins TRBV20-1 and TRBJ2-3; 10 bases map to TRBD1. CDR1 and CDR2 (germline): DFQATT, SNEGSKA (reference sequence). The trim removed 0 bases at V and 5 bases at J, leaving 5 bases unmatched. The CDR3 sequence is 15 residues long. CDR3 nucleotides: TGCAGTGCTAGAGATTCCTGGACAGGGGGAGATACGCAGTATTTT. It translates to CSARDSWTGGDTQYF.

This clonotype was seen once. This may come from a read error, since a much larger clone is one base off. The chain uses TRBV5-1 and TRBJ2-4; TRBD2 aligns across 7 bases. The J call could be wrong; TRBJ2-5 is a better fit for the DNA end. Germline values: CDR1 SGHRS, CDR2 YFSETQ. The CDR3 length is 14 residues. CDR3 in amino acids: CASSSNGGEETQYF. The CDR3 DNA follows: TGCGCCAGCAGCTCCAATGGGGGGGAAGAGACCCAGTACTTC.

The chain joins TRBV20-1 to TRBJ2-7; D not resolved. V lost 6 bases and J 1 base, leaving 22 bases between the germline ends. Germline V gives CDR1 DFQATT, CDR2 SNEGSKA (reference sequence). The CDR3 consists of 16 residues. CDR3 sequence reads: CSAQAPGAVYSYEQYF. The CDR3 bases are TGCAGTGCCCAAGCCCCGGGCGCAGTGTATTCCTACGAGCAGTACTTC.

With respect to this clonotype: This may arise from a read error, as a much more abundant clone is one base away. The J gene is TRBJ1-2, the V gene TRBV7-8; D remains unclear. The germline V gene encodes CDR1 SGHVS and CDR2 FQNEAQ. The length of the CDR3 is 15 residues. The CDR3 DNA reads as TGTGCCAACAGCTTAGGTGGGTCCACGTCGTATGGCTACACCTTC. This encodes CANSLGGSTSYGYTF.

This clonotype was found many times. This rearrangement joins TRBV5-1 to TRBJ1-1; the D gene is possibly TRBD1 (5 bases). The length of the CDR3 is 11 residues. Germline CDR1 is SGHRS and CDR2 is YFSETQ. The V end was cut by 6 bases, the J end by 3 bases, with 6 bases between. The CDR3 region has the DNA TGCGCCAGCACGGGGGACACTGAAGCTTTCTTT. Encoded protein: CASTGDTEAFF.

This chain's CDR3 is CASSYGQTNEQFF. In DNA, the CDR3 is TGTGCCAGCAGTTATGGGCAAACCAATGAGCAGTTCTTC. The V call is TRBV6-5, the J call TRBJ2-1; D gene unclear. This CDR3 region has 13 residues. Per germline, CDR1 MNHEY and CDR2 SVGAGI. V shed 3 bases and J shed 6 bases, with 9 bases lying between them.

Points on this clonotype: A read error may produce the germline difference seen at one junction end. The chain employs TRBV2 and TRBJ2-1; 9 bases align to TRBD2. This CDR3 has 16 amino acids. Germline V gives CDR1 SNHLY, CDR2 FYNNEI. The CDR3 sequence: CANSERLAGNYNEQFF. The CDR3 DNA follows: TGTGCCAACAGCGAGAGGCTAGCGGGGAACTACAACGAGCAGTTCTTC. Drawing the rest from reference TRBV2 and TRBJ2-1, the complete variable domain is EPEVTQTPSHQVTQMGQEVILRCVPISNHLYFYWYRQILGQKVEFLVSFYNNEISEKSEIFDDQFSVERPDGSNFTLKIRSTKLEDSAMYFCANSERLAGNYNEQFFGPGTRLTVL.

The rearrangement joins TRBV9 to TRBJ1-2, with D perhaps matching TRBD1 (6 bases). Germline V CDR1 and CDR2: SGDLS, YYNGEE. CDR3 length: 14 amino acids. V was pared by 4 bases and J by 6 bases, with 16 bases between. The CDR3 protein is CASSLLTAGDGYTF. The CDR3 DNA reads as TGTGCCAGCAGCCTACTCACGGCAGGGGATGGCTACACCTTC. Using reference TRBV9 and TRBJ1-2 for the parts outside the CDR3, the full variable domain is DSGVTQTPKHLITATGQRVTLRCSPRSGDLSVYWYQQSLDQGLQFLIQYYNGEERAKGNILERFSAQQFPDLHSELNLSSLELGDSALYFCASSLLTAGDGYTFGSGTRLTVV.

This chain connects TRBV7-9 to TRBJ2-4; 15 nucleotides match TRBD2. V lost 5 bases to trimming and J lost 3 bases; unmatched junction nucleotides: 8. The CDR3 consists of 18 residues. The germline gives CDR1 SEHNR, CDR2 FQNEAQ (reference sequence). CDR3 nucleotide sequence: TGTGCCAGCAGCCCGGGACTAGCGGGAGGATGGAGCAAAAACATTCAGTACTTC. As protein: CASSPGLAGGWSKNIQYF.